The rows below give T cell receptor beta chains drawn from one sample of a study of blood T cell repertoires in COVID-19. Produced via immunoSEQ multiplex PCR; TCRdb's table is partial and in-frame only. The sample includes roughly 330,000 clones, around 90% of them seen just once. Sequenced: peripheral blood. The receptor set was obtained from a man younger than 35 who had recovered from COVID-19. Both conserved end residues are part of each CDR3. The D gene is left open where the match is weak. Where a row states a size, it is once, few, many or the class of an expanded clone; other rows omit it.

D gene,clone size,V gene,J gene,CDR3 protein,CDR3 DNA
-,-,TRBV19,TRBJ1-2,CASRPGQNYGYTF,TGTGCCAGTAGGCCTGGACAGAACTATGGCTACACCTTC
TRBD1,-,TRBV6-5,TRBJ2-7,CASIKRIGQVNEQYF,TGTGCCAGTATTAAACGAATCGGACAGGTAAACGAGCAGTACTTC
TRBD2,-,TRBV19,TRBJ2-3,CASKSGGTDTQYF,TGTGCCAGTAAGTCGGGAGGGACAGATACGCAGTATTTT
TRBD1,once,TRBV5-1,TRBJ2-5,CASSRWTGGGETQYF,TGCGCCAGCAGCCGATGGACAGGGGGCGGGGAGACCCAGTACTTC
TRBD2,few,TRBV4-2,TRBJ2-7,CASSQAPGGATYEQYF,TGTGCCAGCAGCCAAGCCCCGGGGGGGGCCACCTACGAGCAGTACTTC
TRBD1,-,TRBV19,TRBJ2-7,CASSTTGEGYEQYF,TGTGCCAGTAGTACTACAGGGGAAGGATACGAGCAGTACTTC
TRBD1,-,TRBV18,TRBJ1-5,CASSPGTVNQPQHF,TGTGCCAGCTCACCTGGGACAGTTAATCAGCCCCAGCATTTT
-,-,TRBV19,TRBJ1-5,CASTPSVFQPQHF,TGTGCCAGTACCCCGTCGGTCTTTCAGCCCCAGCATTTT
-,-,TRBV5-1,TRBJ1-5,CASSLQGVGNQPQHF,TGCGCCAGCAGCTTACAGGGCGTCGGCAATCAGCCCCAGCATTTT
TRBD1,-,TRBV7-2,TRBJ2-7,CASSKTGNYEQYF,TGTGCCAGCAGCAAGACAGGGAACTACGAGCAGTACTTC
-,-,TRBV5-1,TRBJ1-1,CASQTSRDQNTEAFF,TGCGCCAGCCAAACTTCCAGGGATCAGAACACTGAAGCTTTCTTT
-,-,TRBV19,TRBJ1-2,CASSIGQINGYTF,TGTGCCAGTAGTATAGGCCAGATCAATGGCTACACCTTC
-,-,TRBV12-3/TRBV12-4,TRBJ1-2,CASSFIGANGYTF,TGTGCCAGCAGTTTCATAGGGGCGAACGGCTACACCTTC
TRBD1,-,TRBV5-4,TRBJ1-2,CASSMTGGGNGYTF,TGTGCCAGCAGCATGACAGGGGGGGGAAATGGCTACACCTTC
-,-,TRBV11-2,TRBJ2-4,CASSPPAGNIQYF,TGTGCCAGCAGCCCCCCCGCGGGAAACATTCAGTACTTC
-,-,TRBV4-2,TRBJ1-2,CASSQDLEVLGYGYTF,TGTGCCAGCAGCCAAGACCTGGAGGTTTTGGGCTATGGCTACACCTTC
-,once,TRBV3-1/TRBV3-2,TRBJ1-2,CASSHGQNYGYTF,TGTGCCAGCAGCCACGGACAGAACTATGGCTACACCTTC
-,-,TRBV6-5,TRBJ1-2,CASWTAPYGYTF,TGTGCCAGCTGGACAGCACCATATGGCTACACCTTC
TRBD1,-,TRBV19,TRBJ2-1,CASSLIGGLSYNEQFF,TGTGCCAGTAGTCTCATAGGGGGCCTCTCCTACAATGAGCAGTTCTTC
TRBD2,-,TRBV15,TRBJ2-7,CATSTPGGAYEQYF,TGTGCCACCAGCACCCCCGGGGGGGCCTACGAGCAGTACTTC
-,-,TRBV5-1,TRBJ2-6,CASSLGGNSGANVLTF,TGCGCCAGCAGCTTAGGAGGGAACTCTGGGGCCAACGTCCTGACTTTC
TRBD1,-,TRBV7-8,TRBJ1-4,CASSYRGLGEKLFF,TGTGCCAGCAGCTACAGGGGGCTAGGGGAAAAACTGTTTTTT